This T cell receptor beta chain derives from a study of T cell repertoires in cytomegalovirus infection (dated by TCRdb to between 2018 and 2021). In the study overall: Donor HLA type was relevant to the analysis, because carriage of CMV infection together with the matching HLA type was indicated by public TCR beta signatures.

Measured from the cysteine to the phenylalanine, the CDR3 is 13 residues long. This entry keeps only the CDR3 DNA: 39 bases, framed from base 1. CDR1 and CDR2 were assigned from the germline V gene (reference sequence) as LGHDT and YNNKEL. V is shortened by 0 bases, J by 9 bases, and the region joining them spans 9 bases. Notes on this clonotype: Its target antigen remains unknown. Base qualities were left out, and no much larger clone turns up one base away.

The investigation overall reported the following: Cumulative frequency of public TCR beta family members discriminated carriers of CMV infection plus the relevant HLA type in this cohort and an independent approximately 370-donor cohort. The ex vivo response was dominated by HLA-C-restricted CMV-specific TCR beta clonotypes, and the single most frequent clonotype in two of eight donors was supplied by these HLA-C-restricted clonotypes.

The listed sequencing device is Illumina HiSeq 1500. The raw public reads went through TCRdb reprocessing: fastp at Q25, MiXCR clone calling, in-frame beta chains kept. Rows merge per CDR3 protein into single entries with the most common DNA and genes. The sample table holds 450,000 to 600,000 distinct CDR3 sequences, of which around 10% were seen once. 10% to 13% of the sample goes to the ten largest clones. Input material: PBMCs. The origin of this receptor is a human donor in good health (CMV status not recorded). Some clones in this sample may be carry-over from other donors' samples. The chain was built from TRBV3-1 and TRBJ2-1; the D segment could be TRBD2, given 5 matching bases. The DNA is as follows: TGTGCCAGCAGCCAAGATTCGGCGGGTGAGCAGTTCTTC. This gives the protein CASSQDSAGEQFF.